These T cell receptor beta chains were read from a single sample in a study of Ad26.COV2.S vaccination and SARS-CoV-2 variants. Profiling relied on immunoSEQ multiplex PCR, and the TCRdb table lists in-frame clones only, not all of them. The data contain roughly 450,000 clones, over 75% of them seen just once; the ten biggest clones take up 9% to 15%. The sample in question was peripheral blood, obtained in a trial of Ad26.COV2.S vaccine versus placebo. The receptors come from a person between 18 and 65 years old who received the Ad26.COV2.S COVID-19 vaccine or a placebo. The CDR3 runs from the conserved cysteine through the conserved F or W.

j_call v_call cdr3_aa
TRBJ1-2 TRBV2 CASNFQGFEGYTF
TRBJ1-1 TRBV19 CASSIGPSVGTEAFF
TRBJ2-2 TRBV3-1/TRBV3-2 CASSQEWGKPGELFF
TRBJ2-3 TRBV6-2/TRBV6-3 CASSSGQATDTQYF
TRBJ2-1 TRBV6-5 CASSYSGASSYNEQFF
TRBJ1-2 TRBV19 CASTIGGQRNYGYTF
TRBJ2-3 TRBV5-1 CASSIAGEGDTQYF
TRBJ2-6 TRBV4-3 CASSQDWGTGGPGANVLTF
TRBJ1-2 TRBV6-5 CASRDGGFNGYTF
TRBJ1-5 TRBV6-2/TRBV6-3 CASSTPPGQPQHF
TRBJ1-6 TRBV10-3 CAISEVDRASALHF
TRBJ2-3 TRBV25-1 CASSDRADTQYF
TRBJ2-7 TRBV18 CASSPGVESYEQYF
TRBJ1-1 TRBV2 CASSTQGTEAFF
TRBJ2-5 TRBV12-3/TRBV12-4 CASSLFQSETQYF
TRBJ2-2 TRBV3-1/TRBV3-2 CASSLGLAVGTGELFF
TRBJ1-5 TRBV5-8 CASSAESAPQHF
TRBJ1-2 TRBV4-1 CASSQGTNVMTYGYTF
TRBJ2-2 TRBV11-3 CASSSRQGKEDTGELFF
TRBJ2-1 TRBV18 CASSEDPGGNEQFF
TRBJ1-3 TRBV18 CASSPLQGDRNTIYF
TRBJ2-7 TRBV6-2/TRBV6-3 CASSYPARQGPYEQYF
TRBJ1-5 TRBV12-3/TRBV12-4 CASSPRSQQPQHF
TRBJ1-1 TRBV19 CASLGVPRSEAFF
TRBJ2-7 TRBV18 CASSSAGFSYEQYF
TRBJ2-1 TRBV18 CASSPLGDRAYNEQFF
TRBJ1-5 TRBV6-5 CASSRDSYQPQHF
TRBJ1-2 TRBV5-4 CASSLVGDPGYTF
TRBJ1-2 TRBV7-9 CASSRRDRMGGYTF
TRBJ2-1 TRBV27 CASSLSIPSGSPYNEQFF
TRBJ1-4 TRBV28 CASSLWRGSTNEKLFF
TRBJ2-7 TRBV27 CASSLRGALGEQYF
TRBJ2-1 TRBV5-8 CASSSRGSYNEQFF
TRBJ1-1 TRBV18 CASSPRPNTEAFF
TRBJ2-7 TRBV5-1 CASSLQGGEQYF
TRBJ1-5 TRBV19 CASSEESWGNQPQHF
TRBJ2-1 TRBV7-8 CASSKRPGHVYNEQFF